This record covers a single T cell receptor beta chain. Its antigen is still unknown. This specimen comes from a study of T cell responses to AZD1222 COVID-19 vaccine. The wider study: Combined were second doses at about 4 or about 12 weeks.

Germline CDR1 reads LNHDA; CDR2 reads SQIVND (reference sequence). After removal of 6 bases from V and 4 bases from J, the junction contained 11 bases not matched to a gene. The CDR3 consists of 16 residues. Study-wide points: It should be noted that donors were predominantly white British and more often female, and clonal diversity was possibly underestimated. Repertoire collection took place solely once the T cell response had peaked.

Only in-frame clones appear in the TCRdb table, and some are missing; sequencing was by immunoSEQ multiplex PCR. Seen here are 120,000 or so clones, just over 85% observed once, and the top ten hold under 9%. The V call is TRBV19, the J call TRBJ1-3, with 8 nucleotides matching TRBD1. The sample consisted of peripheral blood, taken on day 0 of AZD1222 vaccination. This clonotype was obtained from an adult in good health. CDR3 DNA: TGTGCCAGTAGCCAGGACAGGGCGGCCTCGGGAAACACCATATATTTT. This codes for CASSQDRAASGNTIYF.